This T cell receptor beta chain was sequenced in a study of tumor-infiltrating lymphocytes in primary liver carcinoma. About the research overall: Regardless of tissue type, samples showed similar yields of roughly 3.5 to 7.5 million productive TCRbeta reads. Points from the study as a whole: Lesser overlap characterized tumor-adjacent and tumor-blood pairs relative to tumor region pairs.

CDR3 length: 13 residues. Germline assignment: CDR1 SGHNT and CDR2 YENEEA. TCR beta cDNA was reverse-transcribed from approximately 0.45 ug of total RNA. The reaction used a constant-region primer and ProtoScript II reverse transcriptase. ARM-PCR was slightly modified, and three nested multiplex PCR rounds with it gave rise to the TCR beta libraries. PCR rounds one and two used TRBV1-TRBV30 forward primers with a C-beta reverse primer for 10 cycles each. TCRdb fed the multiplex PCR reads into MiXCR, producing one record per CDR3 protein. The sample lists approximately 330,000 distinct CDR3 sequences, approximately 64% occurring once. In the case of this clonotype: The antigen is undetermined. At one end, the junction sequence differs from germline, possibly due to a read error.

Germline DNA was also extracted, with blood RNA taken from unsorted whole blood. This clonotype was sampled from a man in his forties with primary liver carcinoma and hepatitis B virus infection. V and J are TRBV11-3 and TRBJ1-2; D call uncertain. Sequencing used peripheral blood. CDR3 sequence (DNA): TGTGCAAGCAGCCGCTGGGGAGACTATGGCTACACCTTC. Translation: CASSRWGDYGYTF.